The T cell receptor beta chain described here comes from a study of CD8+ T cells in alopecia areata (dated by TCRdb to the late 2010s). With respect to the entire study: Treated patients were enrolled in an open-label pilot trial of oral tofacitinib at 5 to 10 mg twice daily for moderate-to-severe alopecia areata. Patients stayed on tofacitinib for 6 to 18 months and then had 6 months of follow-up off drug so that delayed response and recurrence could be assessed. In treated patients, disease severity was measured using the SALT score, which gives the percentage of scalp surface area affected. The study used high-throughput TCRbeta sequencing to examine T cell clonal expansion in alopecia areata, in both the C3H/HeJ mouse model and human patients. In humans, TCRbeta sequencing was performed on scalp tissue and on sorted CD4+ and CD8+ peripheral blood T cells from healthy controls and from patients with patchy or totalis/universalis alopecia areata. Biopsies were taken from tofacitinib-treated patients at baseline and again at 4 and 24 weeks into treatment, and several of those patients also had a later scalp biopsy. Clonality in the scalp was compared among normal scalp (n=4), patchy alopecia areata scalp (n=8), and alopecia totalis/universalis scalp (n=8). RNA was extracted with the PAXgene miRNA kit for fixed scalp, the miRNeasy kit for PBMCs, and the RNeasy kit for mouse skin. TCRbeta CDR3 regions were amplified by immunoSEQ multiplex PCR using 35 Vbeta forward and 13 Jbeta reverse primers. The paper's findings and limits, for the study overall: Tofacitinib significantly lowered scalp clonality and the number of expanded CD8+ clones among the top 100 scalp clones. TCR sequences shared between patients were less clear than in mice, possibly partly because of HLA diversity in the patient population. Many expanded lesional clones were found to persist in scalp and blood during tofacitinib treatment, and relapse after treatment cessation may be partly explained by this persistence. Unlike mouse skin, where gammadelta T cells dominate, normal human skin contains resident alphabeta T cells that get sequenced too, which complicates analysis of the scalp TCR repertoire. The treated cohort was small, with a single nonresponder, so links between baseline CD8+ expansion and response need larger studies. Compared with normal scalp, lesional scalp, particularly in alopecia totalis/universalis, had higher clonality and more expanded CD8+ clones, which suggests antigenic drive.

The junction shows trimming of 4 bases on V and 1 base on J, and the gene matches do not reach 9 bases of it. From the germline V gene (reference sequence), CDR1 is PRHDT and CDR2 is FYEKMQ. The CDR3 contains 17 residues, cysteine and phenylalanine counted. Kept here is only the CDR3 DNA, which spans 51 bases and is read in frame from base 1. The sample's treatment or condition, from its label and the paper: oral pan-JAK inhibitor, 5-10 mg twice daily. Lesional scalp punch biopsies and peripheral blood were obtained from alopecia areata patients. PBMCs were isolated by density centrifugation and stained for CD3, CD4 and CD8, and CD4+ and CD8+ T cells were sorted on a FACSAria. Regarding this clone: The clone's antigen remains unknown. One base away there is no much larger clone; base qualities are not given.

Library construction relied on the immunoSEQ multiplex PCR assay. For TCR sequencing, RNA was extracted from every sample and reverse transcribed into cDNA to serve as template. First-strand cDNA was synthesized using SuperScript III with a 2:1 mix of oligo-dT and random hexamers. Amplification bias was assessed with a synthetic immune receptor repertoire, and residual bias was removed computationally. The study's processing was this. After raw reads were preprocessed to remove errors, the CDR3 was defined following IMGT conventions as running from the conserved cysteine to phenylalanine. Clonality was computed as 1 minus the Shannon entropy, with the entropy normalized by log2 of the number of productive unique TCRs. Whether scalp clones were CD4 or CD8 was inferred by matching scalp TCRbeta sequences against CD4 and CD8 repertoires sorted from blood. Held by TCRdb, this immuneACCESS table contains in-frame sequences only and omits some clones. Under half of the omission traces to an unresolved V gene where checked; the cause of the rest is unknown. V, J and clone size reflect that table, while D and trimming were determined from the DNA. This sample comprises about 99,000 clones, 70% to 90% of them detected only once. The ten biggest clones cover 8.5% to 14% of the sample.

The sequence was collected from a human donor with alopecia areata. Sequencing was performed on CD8+ T cells sorted from blood, taken around week 31, from a patient treated with tofacitinib. This chain joins TRBV13 to TRBJ2-1, and 8 bases in between align with TRBD1. The CDR3 is CASSSRTTGGSYNEQFF. DNA sequence: TGTGCCAGCAGCTCCCGAACCACAGGGGGGTCCTACAATGAGCAGTTCTTC.